This TCR beta chain was sequenced for a study of T cells in Graves' hyperthyroidism and ophthalmopathy. TCR beta CDR3 region amplification was performed from RNA transcripts. The study used the HTBI primer set for a first-round RT-PCR of the TCR CDR3. One entry per CDR3 protein results from TCRdb running MiXCR on the multiplex PCR reads. The table has a few hundred thousand distinct CDR3 sequences, just over 45% seen once. The V and J ends lost 2 bases and 0 bases respectively, with 10 bases between them. Germline V gene lookup returns CDR1 GTSNPN and CDR2 SVGIG (reference sequence). This CDR3 is 14 amino acids long.

The sequence derives from a woman aged 18 to 35 with Graves' hyperthyroidism. The sample taken for sequencing was peripheral blood or thyroid tissue (not recorded which). The J gene is TRBJ2-5, the V gene TRBV30; a possible D gene is TRBD1 (6 bases). The CDR3 loop reads CAWSPGEYQETQYF. CDR3 in DNA: TGTGCCTGGAGTCCAGGGGAGTACCAAGAGACCCAGTACTTC.